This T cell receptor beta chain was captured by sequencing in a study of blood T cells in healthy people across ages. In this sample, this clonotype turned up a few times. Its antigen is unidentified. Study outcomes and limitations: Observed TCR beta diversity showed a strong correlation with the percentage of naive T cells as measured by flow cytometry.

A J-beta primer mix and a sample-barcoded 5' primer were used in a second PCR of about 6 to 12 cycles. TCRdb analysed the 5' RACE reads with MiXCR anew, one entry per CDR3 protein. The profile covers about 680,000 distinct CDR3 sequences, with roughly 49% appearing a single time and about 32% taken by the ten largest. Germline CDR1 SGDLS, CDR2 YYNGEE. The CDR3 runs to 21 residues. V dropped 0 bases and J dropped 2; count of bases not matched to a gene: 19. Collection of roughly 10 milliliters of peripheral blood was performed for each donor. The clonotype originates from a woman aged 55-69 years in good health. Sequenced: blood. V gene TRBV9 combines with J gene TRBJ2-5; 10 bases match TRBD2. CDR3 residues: CASSVATASGSGTTVQETQYF. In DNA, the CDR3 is TGTGCCAGCAGCGTAGCGACGGCTAGCGGGAGCGGAACCACGGTACAAGAGACCCAGTACTTC.